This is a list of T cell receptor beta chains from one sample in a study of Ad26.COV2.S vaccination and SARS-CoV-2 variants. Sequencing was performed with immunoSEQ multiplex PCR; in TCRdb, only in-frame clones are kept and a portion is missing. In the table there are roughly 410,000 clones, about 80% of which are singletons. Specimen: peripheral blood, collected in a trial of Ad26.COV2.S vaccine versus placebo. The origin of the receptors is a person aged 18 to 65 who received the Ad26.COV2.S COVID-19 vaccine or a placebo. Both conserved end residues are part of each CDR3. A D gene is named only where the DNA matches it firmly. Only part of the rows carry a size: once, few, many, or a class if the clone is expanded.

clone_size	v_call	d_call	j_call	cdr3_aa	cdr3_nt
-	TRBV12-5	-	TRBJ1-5	CASGVATQPQHF	TGTGCTAGTGGTGTTGCTACTCAGCCCCAGCATTTT
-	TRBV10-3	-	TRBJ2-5	CAISEVASKETQYF	TGTGCCATCAGTGAGGTCGCCAGTAAAGAGACCCAGTACTTC
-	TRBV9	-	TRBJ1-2	CASSSPWGRPTNYGYTF	TGTGCCAGCAGCTCACCCTGGGGGCGACCTACTAACTATGGCTACACCTTC
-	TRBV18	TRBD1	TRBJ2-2	CASSPWTGGNTGELFF	TGTGCCAGCTCACCTTGGACAGGGGGCAACACCGGGGAGCTGTTTTTT
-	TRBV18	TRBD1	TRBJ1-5	CASSPQGAGSNQPQHF	TGTGCCAGCTCACCACAGGGGGCCGGGAGCAATCAGCCCCAGCATTTT
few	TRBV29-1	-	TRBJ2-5	CSVVSGVGETQYF	TGCAGCGTTGTGAGCGGAGTTGGGGAGACCCAGTACTTC
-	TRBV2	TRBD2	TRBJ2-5	CASSSGVQETQYF	TGTGCCAGCTCTAGCGGGGTCCAAGAGACCCAGTACTTC
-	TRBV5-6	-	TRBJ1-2	CASSKEGSYGYTF	TGTGCCAGCAGTAAAGAGGGAAGCTATGGCTACACCTTC
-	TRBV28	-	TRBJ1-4	CASSRSTNEKLFF	TGTGCCAGCAGTCGCTCAACTAATGAAAAACTGTTTTTT
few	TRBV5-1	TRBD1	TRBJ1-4	CASCRGDANEKLFF	TGCGCCAGCTGCAGGGGGGACGCTAATGAAAAACTGTTTTTT
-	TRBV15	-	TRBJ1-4	CATSRDLQGGEKLFF	TGTGCCACCAGCAGAGATCTACAGGGTGGTGAAAAACTGTTTTTT
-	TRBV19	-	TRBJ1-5	CASSKPSVGSRPQHF	TGTGCCAGTAGTAAGCCCAGTGTCGGCTCCCGGCCCCAGCATTTT
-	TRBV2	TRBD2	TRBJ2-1	CASSPSGGLSSEQFF	TGTGCCAGCAGTCCTAGCGGGGGGCTCTCCAGTGAGCAGTTCTTC
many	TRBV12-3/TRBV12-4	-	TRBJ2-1	CAIGRNSYNEQFF	TGTGCCATAGGGCGCAACTCCTACAATGAGCAGTTCTTC
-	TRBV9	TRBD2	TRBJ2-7	CASSEAGASEQYF	TGTGCCAGCAGCGAGGCGGGAGCTTCCGAGCAGTACTTC
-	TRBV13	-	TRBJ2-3	CASSSLKIDYTDTQYF	TGTGCCAGCAGCTCCTTGAAAATAGACTACACAGATACGCAGTATTTT
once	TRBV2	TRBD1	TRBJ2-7	CASTRQGSSYEQYF	TGTGCCAGCACCCGACAGGGGTCCTCCTACGAGCAGTACTTC
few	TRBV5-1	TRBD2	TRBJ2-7	CASRDSGSSAEQYF	TGCGCCAGCAGGGATAGCGGGAGTAGTGCCGAGCAGTACTTC
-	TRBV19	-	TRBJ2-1	CASSSGYNEQFF	TGTGCCAGTAGTAGCGGATACAATGAGCAGTTCTTC
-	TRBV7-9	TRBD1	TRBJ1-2	CASSWDGTGVSYGYTF	TGTGCCAGCAGCTGGGACGGGACAGGGGTCTCCTATGGCTACACCTTC
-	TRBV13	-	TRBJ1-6	CASSELRYNSPLHF	TGTGCCAGCAGCGAACTGAGATATAATTCACCCCTCCACTTT
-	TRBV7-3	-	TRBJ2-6	CASSPQGTGANVLTF	TGTGCCAGCAGCCCACAGGGCACTGGGGCCAACGTCCTGACTTTC